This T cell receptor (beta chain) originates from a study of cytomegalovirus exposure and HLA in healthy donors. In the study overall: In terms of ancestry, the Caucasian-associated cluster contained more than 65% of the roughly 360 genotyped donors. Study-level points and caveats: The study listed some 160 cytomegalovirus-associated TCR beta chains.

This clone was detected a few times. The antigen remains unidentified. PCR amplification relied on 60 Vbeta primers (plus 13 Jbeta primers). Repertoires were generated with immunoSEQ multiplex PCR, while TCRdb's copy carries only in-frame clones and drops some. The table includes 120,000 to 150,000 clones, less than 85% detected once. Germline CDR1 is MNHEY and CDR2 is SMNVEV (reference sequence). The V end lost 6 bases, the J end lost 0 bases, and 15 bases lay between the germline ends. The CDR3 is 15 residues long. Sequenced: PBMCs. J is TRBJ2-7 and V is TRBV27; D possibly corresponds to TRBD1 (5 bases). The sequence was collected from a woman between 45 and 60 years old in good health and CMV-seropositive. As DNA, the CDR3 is TGTGCCAGCAGCCCAAGACAAGACAGCTCCTACGAGCAGTACTTC. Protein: CASSPRQDSSYEQYF.